This TCR beta chain was identified during a study of shared clonotypes between healthy human individuals. Profiled with immunoSEQ multiplex PCR; TCRdb holds only in-frame clones, not every one. The data show 2,500,000 or so clones, roughly 90% seen once. CDR1 and CDR2 (germline): SGHDN, FVKESK. Unmatched junction bases numbered 11, after V lost 5 bases and J lost 5 bases. The CDR3 consists of 15 residues. The specimen was naive CD4+ T cells from PBMCs. Subset denoted: CD45RA+ positively selected. This chain joins TRBV14 and TRBJ2-7, with 8 bases matching TRBD1. The receptor was isolated from a man in his late teens or twenties in good health. Some clones in this sample may be carry-over from other donors' samples. The CDR3, as DNA: TGTGCCAGCAGCGCGCGGACAGGGTTGGACCACGAGCAGTACTTC. It codes for CASSARTGLDHEQYF.